This is a list of T cell receptor beta chains from one sample in a study of shared clonotypes between healthy human individuals. TCRdb's copy holds only in-frame clones and misses some; the assay was immunoSEQ multiplex PCR. Here the sample spans more than 2 million clones, about 94% being singletons. Sequences were obtained from naive CD4+ T cells sorted from blood. These receptors originate from a man aged 18 to 30 in good health. Both conserved end residues are part of each CDR3.

>TRBJ2-3|TRBV6-1
CASLSRVLTDTQYF
>TRBJ2-5|TRBV6-6
CASSLGEETQYF
>TRBJ1-6|TRBV6-1
CASTQGRNSPLHF
>TRBJ2-7|TRBV7-6
CASSLGSGASYEQYF
>TRBJ2-1|TRBV4-1
CASSQDRLSREQFF
>TRBJ1-1|TRBV11-2
CASSLTSTEAFF
>TRBJ2-7|TRBV18
CASSTGTSGRAGEQYF
>TRBJ1-1|TRBV6-5
CASRGQSMNTEAFF
>TRBJ1-5|TRBV4-1
CASSPDRGFQPQHF
>TRBJ1-3|TRBV6-6
CASSYLISGNTIYF
>TRBJ2-7|TRBV2
CASSARTSGSVEQYF
>TRBJ2-1|TRBV5-1
CASRLAGLYNEQFF
>TRBJ1-2|TRBV18
CASSPLERASNYGYTF
>TRBJ1-2|TRBV6-5
CASSPTGEGRGYTF
>TRBJ2-7|TRBV2
CASRFRGGNYEQYF
>TRBJ1-1|TRBV25-1
CASSVTGTGAEAFF
>TRBJ2-6|TRBV2
CASKSSGSGANVLTF
>TRBJ1-1|TRBV28
CASSSQAPTEAFF
>TRBJ2-7|TRBV6-1
CASSEASGPPYEQYF
>TRBJ1-2|TRBV10-3
CAISVHRDGYTF
>TRBJ1-6|TRBV18
CASSPYPADSPLHF
>TRBJ2-7|TRBV9
CASSVGQGPSYEQYF
>TRBJ1-5|TRBV6-1
CASRVGGHGNQPQHF
>TRBJ2-3|TRBV2
CASTRGETDTQYF
>TRBJ1-5|TRBV30
CAWSVRGPLGQPQHF
>TRBJ1-3|TRBV30
CASGDSGNTIYF